Presented here are 10 T cell receptor beta chains from one specimen sequenced in a study of identical twins. TCRdb fed the 5' RACE reads into MiXCR, producing one record per CDR3 protein. This sample has about 530,000 distinct CDR3 sequences, with roughly 15% found just once. The data also belong to a second study, concerning yellow fever vaccine responses in identical twins.

Material: CD4+ T cells sorted from blood. The origin of the receptors is a woman aged 18 to 35 in good health.

This rearrangement joins TRBV10-3 to TRBJ1-4, with D uncertain. Germline V gives CDR1 ENHRY, CDR2 SYGVKD. The CDR3 is made up of 12 amino acids. Trimming shortened V by 3 bases and J by 5 bases, and 4 bases separated the two germline ends. CDR3 protein: CAISEGNEKLFF. CDR3 coding DNA: TGTGCCATCAGTGAAGGGAATGAAAAACTGTTTTTT.

The chain recombines TRBV6-1 with TRBJ1-1; D unresolved. The CDR3 runs 13 residues. CDR1 and CDR2 (germline): MNHNS, SASEGT. The V end was cut by 8 bases, the J end by 3 bases, with 13 bases between. The CDR3 protein is CASGEGFYTEAFF. The DNA of the CDR3 is TGTGCCAGCGGAGAGGGCTTTTACACTGAAGCTTTCTTT.

This clonotype has a handful of counts. This rearrangement joins TRBV12-5 to TRBJ2-3; D perhaps matches TRBD1 (6 bases). Germline CDR1 and CDR2: LGHNT and FRNRAP. With 0 bases removed from V and 1 base from J, the gap between germline ends came to 29 bases. The CDR3 has 22 residues. The CDR3 region is CASGLVSSTEDPKGERTDTQYF. CDR3 in DNA: TGTGCTAGTGGTTTGGTTAGTTCCACGGAGGACCCTAAGGGGGAGCGCACAGATACGCAGTATTTT.

A few counts support this clonotype. The genes are TRBV18 and TRBJ2-1; 8 bases fit TRBD2. The CDR3 has 15 residues. Per germline, CDR1 KGHSH and CDR2 LQKENI. The ends lost 5 bases at V and 9 bases at J; junction bases unmatched: 12. This CDR3 is CASSTYTGLAPEQFF. CDR3 DNA sequence: TGTGCCAGCTCAACCTACACCGGACTAGCCCCTGAGCAGTTCTTC.

This clonotype was seen a handful of times. The chain combines TRBV7-9 with TRBJ2-3; 8 bases align to TRBD2. Germline loops: CDR1 SEHNR, CDR2 FQNEAQ (reference sequence). The CDR3 contains 14 residues. V lost 10 bases and J lost 5; bases outside the gene matches: 11. In DNA, the CDR3 is TGTGCCACCACGGGTAGCGGGGTCGGAGATACGCAGTATTTT. This gives the protein CATTGSGVGDTQYF.

This clonotype was counted a few times. The DNA of the CDR3 is TGCGCCAGCAGCCATCCCCTCACAGGGTACAATGAGCAGTTCTTC. It specifies CASSHPLTGYNEQFF. This chain connects TRBV4-1 to TRBJ2-1, with a possible D match to TRBD1 (6 bases). V was shortened by 3 bases and J by 4 bases, with 13 bases between the two germline ends. This CDR3 is built from 15 residues. Looked up from germline, CDR1 is MGHRA and CDR2 is YSYEKL.

This clonotype was seen more than once but under ten times. The chain recombines TRBV12-3 or TRBV12-4 with TRBJ1-1; D remains ambiguous. V was clipped by 6 bases and J by 1 base, with 9 bases between them. The CDR3 loop spans 13 amino acids. The CDR3 DNA reads as TGTGCCAGCAGATTTGGCCAGAACACTGAAGCTTTCTTT. Protein: CASRFGQNTEAFF.

This clonotype was counted at least ten times. The CDR3, as DNA: TGTGCCAGCAGTTTGAGCGGGAGGGCCGTAGATACGCAGTATTTT. Its protein is CASSLSGRAVDTQYF. The gene calls are TRBV12-3 or TRBV12-4 and TRBJ2-3; TRBD2 matches 10 bases. V gave up 3 bases and J gave up 5 bases; unmatched junction bases: 5. There are 15 residues in the CDR3.

This clonotype came up many times. The V gene is TRBV7-2, the J gene TRBJ2-3; D gene uncertain. The CDR3 loop spans 13 amino acids. CDR1 is SGHTA, CDR2 FQGNSA, per germline. Trimming took off 5 bases at V and 2 bases at J, with 8 bases between the two ends. The chain's CDR3 is CASSTTVTDTQYF. In nucleotides, the CDR3 is TGTGCCAGCAGCACAACCGTCACAGATACGCAGTATTTT.

CDR3: CSAREVTKETQYF. The CDR3 DNA follows: TGCAGTGCTAGAGAAGTGACTAAAGAGACCCAGTACTTC. The chain has TRBV20-1 and TRBJ2-5, with TRBD2 as a possible D gene (5 bases). This CDR3 has 13 residues. Trimming took 0 bases from V and 3 from J, leaving 8 bases between them. The V gene's germline CDR1 is DFQATT and CDR2 SNEGSKA (reference sequence).